This T cell receptor (beta chain) came from a study of cytomegalovirus exposure and HLA in healthy donors. General study points: Later analysis identified about 15,000 TCR beta sequences associated with HLA alleles, using a false discovery rate threshold of 0.05. It was shown in a later analysis that HLA-associated TCR beta chains were more clonally expanded than other, equally common chains. Prediction of most subjects' HLA-A and HLA-B alleles by TCR beta sequences was reportedly accurate.

Germline-derived CDR1 and CDR2 are LGHNT and FRNRAP. The CDR3 runs to 15 residues. Trimming shortened V by 3 bases and J by 3 bases, and 14 bases separated the two germline ends. PCR primers comprised 60 Vbeta and 13 Jbeta primers. Sequencing used immunoSEQ multiplex PCR; TCRdb keeps in-frame clones, though not all of them. The sample lists around 100,000 clones, 79% occurring once. Details on this clone: What it binds is unknown.

This TCR came from a female donor in good health and CMV-seropositive. The chain employs TRBV12-5 and TRBJ1-2; a possible D gene is TRBD1 (6 bases). The material sequenced was PBMCs. The CDR3, as DNA: TGTGCTAGTGGTTTCACAGGGATGAACTACTATGGCTACACCTTC. The encoded protein is CASGFTGMNYYGYTF. Using reference TRBV12-5 and TRBJ1-2 for the parts outside the CDR3, the full variable domain is DARVTQTPRHKVTEMGQEVTMRCQPILGHNTVFWYRQTMMQGLELLAYFRNRAPLDDSGMPKDRFSAEMPDATLATLKIQPSEPRDSAVYFCASGFTGMNYYGYTFGSGTRLTVV.